Shown below are 27 T cell receptor beta chains from a single sample sequenced in a study of T cells in Graves' hyperthyroidism and ophthalmopathy. The TCR beta CDR3 regions underwent amplification using RNA transcripts as the source. The HTBI primer set served for first-round RT-PCR of the TCR CDR3. From the multiplex PCR reads, TCRdb called clonotypes with MiXCR, one entry per CDR3 protein. This repertoire shows about 620,000 distinct CDR3 sequences, under 20% found once; its top ten account for 3% to 4.5%. The sequenced sample was blood. The receptors stem from a woman aged 25 to 39 with Graves' hyperthyroidism.

In this sample, this clonotype turned up many times. The genes are TRBV20-1 and TRBJ2-1; D gene uncertain. Per the germline V gene, CDR1 is DFQATT and CDR2 is SNEGSKA (reference sequence). Trimming removed 5 bases from V and 6 bases from J, with 14 bases in between. The CDR3 length is 13 residues. The CDR3 sequence is CSAYLAGVNEQFF. The DNA for the CDR3 is TGCAGTGCTTATCTTGCAGGCGTCAATGAGCAGTTCTTC.

This clonotype was counted between two and nine times. This chain connects TRBV12-3 or TRBV12-4 to TRBJ2-3; 8 nucleotides match TRBD2. Trimming cost V 7 bases and J 8 bases; bases outside gene matches: 5. The CDR3 runs to 12 residues. The CDR3 DNA is TGTGCCAGCACGACGACTAGCGCTACGCAGTATTTT. It yields the protein CASTTTSATQYF.

This clonotype was detected only a few times. V and J are TRBV13 and TRBJ2-5; D is perhaps TRBD2 (6 bases). V was clipped by 4 bases and J by 2 bases, with 23 bases between them. The CDR3 totals 18 residues. In germline, CDR1 is PRHDT, CDR2 FYEKMQ (reference sequence). CDR3 nucleotide sequence: TGTGCCAGCAGCTCCGCCAGCCCCCAGGGAGGAGGGCAAGAGACCCAGTACTTC. Amino acid sequence: CASSSASPQGGGQETQYF.

This clonotype was detected a few times. The chain carries TRBV6-6 and TRBJ2-6; the D call may be TRBD1 or TRBD2 (6 bases each). The CDR3 runs to 16 residues. Trimming took 0 bases from V and 2 from J, leaving 8 bases between them. CDR1 and CDR2 from the germline V gene are MNHNY and SVGAGI (reference sequence). The CDR3 region is CASSYSGGAGANVLTF. The CDR3 coding sequence is TGTGCCAGCAGTTACTCGGGGGGCGCTGGGGCCAACGTCCTGACTTTC.

This clonotype occurred many times. This chain joins TRBV11-2 and TRBJ2-7; 10 nucleotides line up with TRBD2. The CDR3 totals 13 residues. The V and J ends lost 1 base and 7 bases, in that order; junction bases with no gene match: 1. Germline CDR1 reads SGHAT; CDR2 reads FQNNGV. The CDR3 loop is CASSLALAGEQYF. For the CDR3, the DNA is TGTGCCAGCAGCTTAGCACTAGCGGGGGAGCAGTACTTC.

The rearrangement joins TRBV20-1 to TRBJ1-6; D is uncertain. V dropped 3 bases and J dropped 0 bases, with 12 bases sitting between them. The length of the CDR3 is 16 residues. Germline lookup yields CDR1 DFQATT and CDR2 SNEGSKA (reference sequence). The CDR3 reads CSASRRLSSYNSPLHF. The CDR3 DNA reads TGCAGTGCTAGCCGCAGGTTGAGCTCCTATAATTCACCCCTCCACTTT.

This clonotype has ten or more counts. The rearrangement joins TRBV5-1 to TRBJ2-1, with TRBD2 as a possible D gene (5 bases). The CDR3 has 15 residues. Germline V CDR1 and CDR2: SGHRS, YFSETQ. Trimming removed 4 bases at V and 4 bases at J, with 15 bases between. The CDR3 region is CASSVTSADYNEQFF. The CDR3 DNA sequence: TGCGCCAGCAGCGTGACCTCAGCGGATTACAATGAGCAGTTCTTC.

This clonotype has a count of ten or more. V usage is TRBV28 and J usage is TRBJ2-3; D possibly uses TRBD1 or TRBD2 (5 bases each). The CDR3 has 14 residues. The V end was cut by 11 bases, the J end by 1 base, with 16 bases between. The germline V gene has CDR1 MDHEN and CDR2 SYDVKM. DNA for the CDR3: TGTGCCTCAGAGGGAAGGGACGGCACAGATACGCAGTATTTT. This codes for CASEGRDGTDTQYF. Using reference TRBV28 and TRBJ2-3 for the parts outside the CDR3, the full variable domain is DVKVTQSSRYLVKRTGEKVFLECVQDMDHENMFWYRQDPGLGLRLIYFSYDVKMKEKGDIPEGYSVSREKKERFSLILESASTNQTSMYLCASEGRDGTDTQYFGPGTRLTVL.

This clonotype was counted many times. V is TRBV11-3 and J is TRBJ1-1; TRBD1 might be the D (5 bases). The germline V gene encodes CDR1 SGHNT and CDR2 YENEEA. V gave up 3 bases and J gave up 5 bases, with 10 bases separating them. CDR3 length: 13 residues. CDR3 in DNA: TGTGCCAGCAGCTTTAGGCAGGGAACTGAAGCTTTCTTT. As protein: CASSFRQGTEAFF.

The rearrangement joins TRBV30 to TRBJ2-1; 15 bases align to TRBD2. The CDR3 spans 16 residues. Germline-derived CDR1 and CDR2 are GTSNPN and SVGIG (reference sequence). Trimming removed 8 bases from V and 9 bases from J; junction bases left unmatched: 14. The CDR3 loop is CAGGRGLAGGGGEQFF. CDR3 DNA sequence: TGTGCCGGCGGCCGAGGACTAGCGGGAGGGGGAGGTGAGCAGTTCTTC.

This clonotype was seen repeatedly, ten times or more. This CDR3 is CSALFQTGASYEQYF. The CDR3 DNA follows: TGCAGTGCCCTCTTCCAGACAGGGGCATCCTACGAGCAGTACTTC. The chain uses TRBV20-1 and TRBJ2-7, with 8 nucleotides matching TRBD1. CDR1 is DFQATT and CDR2 is SNEGSKA in the germline V gene (reference sequence). The J segment lost 1 base and the V segment lost 6 bases, leaving 11 bases of the junction unmatched. This CDR3 is 15 amino acids long.

This clonotype was seen ten or more times. The V gene is TRBV7-2, the J gene TRBJ2-1, with a tentative D call TRBD2 (6 bases). CDR1 is SGHTA and CDR2 is FQGNSA in the germline V gene. The CDR3 has 14 amino acids. V was trimmed by 4 bases and J by 3 bases, leaving 10 bases between them. The CDR3 DNA reads TGTGCCAGCAGCTACGGGACTGGCTACAATGAGCAGTTCTTC. Encoded protein: CASSYGTGYNEQFF.

Only a few counts were recorded for this clonotype. J is TRBJ2-3 and V is TRBV29-1; D is unclear. This CDR3 contains 15 residues. Germline-derived CDR1 and CDR2 are SQVTM and ANQGSEA. Trimming left V 1 base short and J 2 bases short, with 13 bases between. CDR3 DNA: TGCAGCGTTGAAGGTAGTATAGGGAACACAGATACGCAGTATTTT. This codes for CSVEGSIGNTDTQYF.

There are many counts of this clonotype. The chain combines TRBV10-3 with TRBJ2-4; 9 positions match TRBD1. Germline CDR1 ENHRY, CDR2 SYGVKD. After removal of 10 bases from V and 8 bases from J, the junction contained 9 bases not matched to a gene. This CDR3 is built from 13 residues. DNA for the CDR3: TGTGCCAGCCACAGGGGGCTGGACGACATTCAGTACTTC. Translated: CASHRGLDDIQYF.

This clonotype was picked up a small number of times. The chain combines TRBV20-1 with TRBJ2-3; maybe TRBD1 (5 bases). Deletions cut 3 bases from V and 5 bases from J, with 18 bases between. CDR1 DFQATT and CDR2 SNEGSKA come from the germline V gene (reference sequence). CDR3 size: 15 residues. The CDR3 coding sequence is TGCAGTGCTAGTCGGTCTGCATCAAGGGGAGATACGCAGTATTTT. This codes for CSASRSASRGDTQYF.

This clonotype was seen ten or more times. The chain joins TRBV11-2 to TRBJ1-3, with D uncertain. The germline V gene has CDR1 SGHAT and CDR2 FQNNGV. Trimming removed 3 bases at V and 0 bases at J, with 3 bases between. The CDR3 has 13 amino acids. The CDR3 loop reads CASSFGSGNTIYF. CDR3 nucleotides: TGTGCCAGCAGCTTTGGCTCTGGAAACACCATATATTTT.

The CDR3 DNA reads as TGTGCCAGTAGTATTCCCGGAGGGGGGACCAAAAACATTCAGTACTTC. The encoded protein is CASSIPGGGTKNIQYF. The V and J genes are TRBV19 and TRBJ2-4, with D tentatively TRBD1 or TRBD2 (6 bases each). From germline, CDR1 is LNHDA and CDR2 SQIVND (reference sequence). Trimming cost V 3 bases and J 2 bases, with 14 bases left between them. This CDR3 region has 16 residues.

This sequence joins TRBV20-1 and TRBJ2-7; D may be TRBD2 (5 bases). Germline-derived CDR1 and CDR2 are DFQATT and SNEGSKA (reference sequence). The CDR3 length is 15 residues. V lost 4 bases and J lost 0, with 16 bases in between. Written as DNA, the CDR3 is TGCAGTGCTACCCCATCGCGGGCCCTCTCCTACGAGCAGTACTTC. It translates to CSATPSRALSYEQYF.

This clonotype was observed a few times. The chain joins TRBV7-2 to TRBJ1-6, with D unresolved. Trimming left V 5 bases short and J 7 bases short, with 12 bases between. CDR1 and CDR2 from the germline V gene are SGHTA and FQGNSA. CDR3 size: 14 residues. Here the CDR3 reads CASSPQHGNSPLHF. As DNA, the CDR3 is TGTGCCAGCAGCCCCCAACACGGAAATTCACCCCTCCACTTT.

This clonotype was recorded many times. The chain links TRBV20-1 to TRBJ2-7, with TRBD2 matching over 8 bases. The V and J ends lost 0 bases and 0 bases, in that order; junction bases with no gene match: 16. The CDR3 has 19 residues. Germline values: CDR1 DFQATT, CDR2 SNEGSKA (reference sequence). The CDR3 here is CSARDWTSLVQKSSYEQYF. Here the CDR3 DNA reads TGCAGTGCTAGAGATTGGACTAGCCTTGTCCAAAAATCCTCCTACGAGCAGTACTTC.

This clonotype has ten or more counts. This chain uses TRBV28 with TRBJ2-7; TRBD2 aligns across 12 bases. Germline CDR1 MDHEN, CDR2 SYDVKM. After removal of 10 bases from V and 5 bases from J, the junction contained 15 bases not matched to a gene. The CDR3 extends over 16 amino acids. CDR3 DNA: TGTGCCACCTTCGAACGCGGACTAGCGGGATTCCACGAGCAGTACTTC. It translates to CATFERGLAGFHEQYF.

This clonotype was detected many times. This chain connects TRBV28 to TRBJ1-2, with 7 bases matching TRBD1. The CDR3 has 13 amino acids. Germline CDR1 and CDR2: MDHEN and SYDVKM. Trimming removed 7 bases from V and 4 bases from J; junction bases left unmatched: 6. The CDR3 DNA reads as TGTGCCAGCAACAAAAGGGACAGCTATGGCTACACCTTC. It yields the protein CASNKRDSYGYTF.

J is TRBJ2-6 and V is TRBV2; D not certain. V was clipped by 4 bases and J by 3 bases, with 10 bases between them. The germline gives CDR1 SNHLY, CDR2 FYNNEI. The CDR3 spans 15 residues. The CDR3 DNA is TGTGCCAGCAGTGCCGGATTCATTGGGGCCAACGTCCTGACTTTC. It specifies CASSAGFIGANVLTF. The full variable domain, rest sourced from reference TRBV2 and TRBJ2-6, is EPEVTQTPSHQVTQMGQEVILRCVPISNHLYFYWYRQILGQKVEFLVSFYNNEISEKSEIFDDQFSVERPDGSNFTLKIRSTKLEDSAMYFCASSAGFIGANVLTFGAGSRLTVL.

V usage is TRBV7-9 and J usage is TRBJ2-7; D is undetermined. The V gene lost 1 base and the J gene lost 2 bases, with 6 bases spanning the gap. The CDR3 runs 13 residues. The germline gives CDR1 SEHNR, CDR2 FQNEAQ (reference sequence). The CDR3 sequence is CASSLEPPYEQYF. The CDR3 DNA is TGTGCCAGCAGCTTAGAGCCACCCTACGAGCAGTACTTC.

This chain links TRBV27 with TRBJ1-4; D not resolved. Germline lookup yields CDR1 MNHEY and CDR2 SMNVEV (reference sequence). The V and J ends lost 4 bases and 1 base respectively, with 10 bases between them. This CDR3 comprises 15 residues. CDR3 sequence reads: CASSSSWGTNEKLFF. DNA of the CDR3: TGTGCCAGCAGTTCCTCCTGGGGAACTAATGAAAAACTGTTTTTT. Using reference TRBV27 and TRBJ1-4 for the parts outside the CDR3, the full variable domain is EAQVTQNPRYLITVTGKKLTVTCSQNMNHEYMSWYRQDPGLGLRQIYYSMNVEVTDKGDVPEGYKVSRKEKRNFPLILESPSPNQTSLYFCASSSSWGTNEKLFFGSGTQLSVL.

The chain couples TRBV15 to TRBJ1-1; maybe TRBD1 (5 bases). CDR1 LNHNV and CDR2 YYDKDF come from the germline V gene (reference sequence). This CDR3 has 13 amino acids. The ends were cut back, 6 bases at V and 3 bases at J, with 11 bases in the middle. The CDR3 sequence: CATSTDRYTEAFF. CDR3 bases: TGTGCCACCAGTACTGACAGATACACTGAAGCTTTCTTT.

There are many counts of this clonotype. The chain couples TRBV28 to TRBJ2-3, with D possibly being TRBD1 (5 bases). Germline CDR1 and CDR2: MDHEN and SYDVKM. V gave up 5 bases and J gave up 2 bases, with 20 bases separating them. The CDR3 is 17 residues long. In nucleotides, the CDR3 is TGTGCCAGCAGTACCTGGCAGGGTGGGTCGGACACAGATACGCAGTATTTT. Its translation: CASSTWQGGSDTDTQYF. The full variable domain, in which reference TRBV28 and TRBJ2-3 provide the parts outside the CDR3, is DVKVTQSSRYLVKRTGEKVFLECVQDMDHENMFWYRQDPGLGLRLIYFSYDVKMKEKGDIPEGYSVSREKKERFSLILESASTNQTSMYLCASSTWQGGSDTDTQYFGPGTRLTVL.